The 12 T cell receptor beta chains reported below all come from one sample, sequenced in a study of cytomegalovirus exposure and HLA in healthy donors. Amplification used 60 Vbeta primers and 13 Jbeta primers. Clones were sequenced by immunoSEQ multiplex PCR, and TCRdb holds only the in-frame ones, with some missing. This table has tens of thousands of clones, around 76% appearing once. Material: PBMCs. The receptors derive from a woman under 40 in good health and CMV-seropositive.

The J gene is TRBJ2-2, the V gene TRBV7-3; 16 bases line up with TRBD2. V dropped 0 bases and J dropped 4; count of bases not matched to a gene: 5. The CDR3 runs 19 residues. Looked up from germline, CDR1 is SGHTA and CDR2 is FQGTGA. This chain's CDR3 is CASSLTGLAGGPRTGELFF. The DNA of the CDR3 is TGTGCCAGCAGCTTAACGGGACTAGCGGGGGGGCCGCGCACCGGGGAGCTGTTTTTT.

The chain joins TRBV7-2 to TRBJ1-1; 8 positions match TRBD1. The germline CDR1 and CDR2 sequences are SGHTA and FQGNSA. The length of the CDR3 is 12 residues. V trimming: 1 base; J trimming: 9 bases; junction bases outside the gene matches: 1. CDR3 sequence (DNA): TGTGCCAGCAGCTTAGACAGGGGGAAAGCTTTCTTT. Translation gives CASSLDRGKAFF.

The DNA for the CDR3 is TGTGCCAGCAGTTCGCTCCCGACAGTTCAGCCCCAGCATTTT. Amino acids: CASSSLPTVQPQHF. The genes are TRBV28 and TRBJ1-5, with D maybe TRBD1 (5 bases). Trimming left V 4 bases short and J 6 bases short, with 13 bases between. The CDR3 length is 14 residues. The germline V gene encodes CDR1 MDHEN and CDR2 SYDVKM.

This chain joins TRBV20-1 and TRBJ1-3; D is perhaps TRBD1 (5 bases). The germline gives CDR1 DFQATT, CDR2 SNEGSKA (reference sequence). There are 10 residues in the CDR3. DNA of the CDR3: TGCAGGGCAATAGGTAGACAGATATATTTT. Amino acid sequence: CRAIGRQIYF.

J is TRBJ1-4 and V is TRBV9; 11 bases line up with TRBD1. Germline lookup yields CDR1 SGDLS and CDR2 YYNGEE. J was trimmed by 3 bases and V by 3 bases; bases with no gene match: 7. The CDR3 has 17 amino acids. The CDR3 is CASSERTGGAANEKLFF. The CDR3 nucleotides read TGTGCCAGCAGCGAACGGACAGGGGGCGCAGCTAATGAAAAACTGTTTTTT.

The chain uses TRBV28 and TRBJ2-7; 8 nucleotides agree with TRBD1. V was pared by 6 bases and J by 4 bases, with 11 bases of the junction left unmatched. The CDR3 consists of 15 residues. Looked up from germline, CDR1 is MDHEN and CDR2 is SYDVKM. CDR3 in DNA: TGTGCCAGCAGCCGAACAGGACAGGGTGGGTACGAGCAGTACTTC. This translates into CASSRTGQGGYEQYF.

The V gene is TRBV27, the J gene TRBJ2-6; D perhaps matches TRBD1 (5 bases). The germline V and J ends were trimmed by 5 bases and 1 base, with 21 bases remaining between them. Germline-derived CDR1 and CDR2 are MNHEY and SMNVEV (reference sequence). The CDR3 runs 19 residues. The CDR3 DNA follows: TGTGCCAGCAGTAAGTTTACAAACTCCAGGGTTTCTGGGGCCAACGTCCTGACTTTC. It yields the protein CASSKFTNSRVSGANVLTF. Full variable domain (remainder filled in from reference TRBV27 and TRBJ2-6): EAQVTQNPRYLITVTGKKLTVTCSQNMNHEYMSWYRQDPGLGLRQIYYSMNVEVTDKGDVPEGYKVSRKEKRNFPLILESPSPNQTSLYFCASSKFTNSRVSGANVLTFGAGSRLTVL.

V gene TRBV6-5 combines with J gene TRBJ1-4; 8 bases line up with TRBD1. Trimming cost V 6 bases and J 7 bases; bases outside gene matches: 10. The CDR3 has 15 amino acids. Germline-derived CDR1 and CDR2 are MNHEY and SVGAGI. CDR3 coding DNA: TGTGCCAGCAGCCGGAGGACAGGGAGAGTTGAAAAACTGTTTTTT. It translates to CASSRRTGRVEKLFF.

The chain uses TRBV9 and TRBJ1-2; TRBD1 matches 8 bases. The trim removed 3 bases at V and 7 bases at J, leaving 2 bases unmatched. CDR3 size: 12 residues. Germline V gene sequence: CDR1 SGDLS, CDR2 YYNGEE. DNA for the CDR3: TGTGCCAGCAGCGGGACAGGGAGTGGCTACACCTTC. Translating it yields CASSGTGSGYTF. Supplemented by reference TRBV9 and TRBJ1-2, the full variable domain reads DSGVTQTPKHLITATGQRVTLRCSPRSGDLSVYWYQQSLDQGLQFLIQYYNGEERAKGNILERFSAQQFPDLHSELNLSSLELGDSALYFCASSGTGSGYTFGSGTRLTVV.

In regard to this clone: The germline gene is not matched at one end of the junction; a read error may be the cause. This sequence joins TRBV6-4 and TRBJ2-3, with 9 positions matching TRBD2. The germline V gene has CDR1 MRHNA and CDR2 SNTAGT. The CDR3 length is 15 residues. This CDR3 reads CSSSEASGDTDTQYF. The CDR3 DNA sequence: TGTTCCAGCAGTGAAGCTAGCGGGGACACAGATACGCAGTATTTT.

CDR3 protein: CSVRAGGGYEQYF. CDR3 coding DNA: TGCAGCGTTAGAGCGGGAGGTGGCTACGAGCAGTACTTC. The chain employs TRBV29-1 and TRBJ2-7, with 9 positions matching TRBD2. There are 13 residues in the CDR3. Unmatched junction bases numbered 5, after V lost 5 bases and J lost 3 bases. Germline lookup yields CDR1 SQVTM and CDR2 ANQGSEA.

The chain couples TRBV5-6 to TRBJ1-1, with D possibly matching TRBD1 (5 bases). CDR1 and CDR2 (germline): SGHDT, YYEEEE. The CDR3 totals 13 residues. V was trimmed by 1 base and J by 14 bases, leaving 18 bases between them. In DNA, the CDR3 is TGTGCCAGCAGCTTGTGGGCGACGGACACGTCGTTCTTT. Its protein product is CASSLWATDTSFF. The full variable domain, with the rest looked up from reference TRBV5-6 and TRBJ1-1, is DAGVTQSPTHLIKTRGQQVTLRCSPKSGHDTVSWYQQALGQGPQFIFQYYEEEERQRGNFPDRFSGHQFPNYSSELNVNALLLGDSALYLCASSLWATDTSFFGQGTRLTVV.